Listed below are T cell receptor beta chains from one sample, sequenced in a study of T-cell memory formation after mild COVID-19. MiXCR, run by TCRdb on the 5' RACE reads, gives a single entry per CDR3 protein. This repertoire shows around 340,000 distinct CDR3 sequences, under 25% found once; its top ten account for around 13%. Sequencing was done on a sample of PBMCs or a T cell subset sorted from them (not recorded which). These receptor sequences come from an adult woman who had mild COVID-19 (a few samples of this study predate the infection). Cell type and time point are not known. The CDR3 runs from the conserved cysteine through the conserved F or W. Fields, in order: J gene, clone size, V gene, CDR3 length, CDR3 protein. Rows may omit the clone size; those that give it use once, few, many or a size class.

TRBJ1-1 | few | TRBV7-9 | 16 | CASSLGLGAANTEAFF
TRBJ2-7 | few | TRBV4-2 | 16 | CASSQLRGSNIRGQYF
TRBJ2-5 | . | TRBV6-5 | 14 | CASSRSGDLGAQYF
TRBJ2-3 | few | TRBV4-3 | 15 | CASSQTLAVTDTQYF
TRBJ2-3 | few | TRBV6-5 | 16 | CASSYYLSGDTDTQYF
TRBJ2-5 | . | TRBV5-1 | 17 | CASSNGLAGGPRETQYF
TRBJ2-1 | few | TRBV7-6 | 18 | CASSRGQGLQTYYNEQFF
TRBJ1-2 | . | TRBV20-1 | 13 | CSAREPFNYGYTF
TRBJ2-3 | . | TRBV20-1 | 15 | CSATWGQGSTDTQYF
TRBJ2-7 | few | TRBV12-3/TRBV12-4 | 14 | CASRDGTGHYEQYF
TRBJ2-1 | . | TRBV27 | 11 | CASSLGGRKFF
TRBJ2-6 | few | TRBV9 | 14 | CASRAGDGANVLTF
TRBJ2-7 | . | TRBV13 | 14 | CASSFSGRTYEQYF
TRBJ1-2 | . | TRBV7-3 | 13 | CASSLEGYYGYTF
TRBJ2-7 | . | TRBV5-4 | 16 | CASSFRGSGFSYEQYF
TRBJ2-5 | . | TRBV12-3/TRBV12-4 | 16 | CASSSGTGVFSATQYF
TRBJ2-5 | . | TRBV11-3 | 15 | CASSPPWAGEETQYF
TRBJ1-2 | . | TRBV3-1 | 18 | CASSPQLVLVRASYGYTF
TRBJ2-5 | . | TRBV30 | 17 | CAWSAGRLAGGQETQYF
TRBJ1-2 | many | TRBV20-1 | 13 | CSASAGQPYGYTF
TRBJ2-3 | few | TRBV12-3/TRBV12-4 | 15 | CASSLARLESDTQYF
TRBJ1-3 | few | TRBV4-1 | 17 | CASSQGLAATPGNTIYF
TRBJ2-3 | few | TRBV12-3/TRBV12-4 | 19 | CASSLAGLAGLRYTDTQYF